Shown below are 13 T cell receptor beta chains from a single sample sequenced in a study of metastatic and nonmetastatic thyroid tumors. MiXCR re-clonotyped the PCR reads for TCRdb. The sample holds over 50,000 clones; 25% to 35% are singletons and the top ten take approximately 15%. Thyroid surgery was performed in patients who had received no treatment beforehand. The sample comprised blood. The receptors were gathered from a female donor with papillary thyroid cancer or a benign thyroid nodule (not recorded which). Some clones in this sample may be carry-over from other donors' samples.

This clone was counted many times. The chain joins TRBV11-2 to TRBJ2-1; no clear D. The germline V and J ends were trimmed by 1 base and 7 bases, with 11 bases remaining between them. Germline assignment: CDR1 SGHAT and CDR2 FQNNGV. CDR3 size: 14 residues. The CDR3 here is CASSLGGVRNEQFF. In nucleotides, the CDR3 is TGTGCCAGCAGCTTAGGTGGCGTACGAAATGAGCAGTTCTTC.

This clone has a handful of counts. The chain recombines TRBV2 with TRBJ1-2, with D tentatively TRBD1 (6 bases). The CDR3 has 13 amino acids. V lost 3 bases and J lost 6, with 11 bases in between. CDR1 is SNHLY and CDR2 is FYNNEI in the germline V gene. The CDR3 sequence: CASSDNRVDGYTF. DNA for the CDR3: TGTGCCAGCAGTGACAACAGGGTGGATGGCTACACCTTC.

As regards this clone: The junction and the germline gene differ at one end; a read error may be behind it. This rearrangement joins TRBV5-1 to TRBJ2-7, with D perhaps matching TRBD1 (6 bases). The germline V gene has CDR1 SGHRS and CDR2 YFSETQ. The CDR3 consists of 13 residues. As DNA, the CDR3 is TGCGCCAACAGCCGGACAGCTACCTACGAGCAGTACTTC. Its protein is CANSRTATYEQYF.

This clone came up a few times. This sequence joins TRBV6-1 and TRBJ2-2, with D hard to call. Trimming cost V 3 bases and J 6 bases, with 8 bases left between them. Per germline, CDR1 MNHNS and CDR2 SASEGT. This CDR3 contains 13 residues. The CDR3 DNA reads TGTGCCAGCAGTGATTTCAGGTCCGGGGAGCTGTTTTTT. It specifies CASSDFRSGELFF.

The chain has TRBV2 and TRBJ2-2, with a possible D match to TRBD2 (5 bases). This CDR3 contains 16 residues. Germline loops: CDR1 SNHLY, CDR2 FYNNEI. The V end lost 5 bases, the J end lost 3 bases, and 16 bases lay between the germline ends. The CDR3 DNA is TGTGCCAGCAGTCCAGGAGGTAGCCGGGACACCGGGGAGCTGTTTTTT. It translates to CASSPGGSRDTGELFF.

This chain connects TRBV5-1 to TRBJ1-3; TRBD1 might be the D (6 bases). The CDR3 is made up of 15 amino acids. CDR1 is SGHRS, CDR2 YFSETQ, per germline. Trimming stripped 0 bases from V and 1 base from J, with 8 bases between. The CDR3, as DNA: TGCGCCAGCAGCTTGGCAGGGGTTTCTGGAAACACCATATATTTT. Translating gives CASSLAGVSGNTIYF.

The chain is built from TRBV10-3 and TRBJ1-1, with D maybe TRBD1 (6 bases). Germline CDR1 is ENHRY and CDR2 is SYGVKD. Trimming shortened V by 8 bases and J by 4 bases, and 11 bases separated the two germline ends. CDR3 length: 12 residues. The DNA of the CDR3 is TGTGCCATCGGGGGCGGGAGCACTGAAGCTTTCTTT. Encoded protein: CAIGGGSTEAFF.

This clone was counted many times. The chain combines TRBV7-9 with TRBJ2-1, with D possibly matching TRBD1 (6 bases). The CDR3 extends over 12 amino acids. The germline V gene has CDR1 SEHNR and CDR2 FQNEAQ (reference sequence). Between the trimmed V and J ends, which lost 5 bases and 5 bases, there was a span of 7 bases. The DNA of the CDR3 is TGTGCCAGCAGCCACAGGGACAATGAGCAGTTCTTC. Its protein is CASSHRDNEQFF.

The chain is built from TRBV20-1 and TRBJ1-2; unclear D gene. The CDR3 covers 15 residues. Germline loops: CDR1 DFQATT, CDR2 SNEGSKA (reference sequence). The CDR3 region is CNCSGQALTLYGYTF. The CDR3 DNA reads TGCAATTGCAGTGGGCAGGCTTTAACGCTCTATGGCTACACCTTC.

This clone turned up a few times. The chain employs TRBV12-3 or TRBV12-4 and TRBJ2-1; 9 bases fit TRBD2. The CDR3 totals 14 residues. J was trimmed by 8 bases and V by 7 bases; bases with no gene match: 9. The CDR3 spells CASILSSGSDEQFF. Here the CDR3 DNA reads TGTGCCAGCATTTTGAGTAGCGGGAGCGATGAGCAGTTCTTC.

The chain carries TRBV5-1 and TRBJ2-2; 11 nucleotides align to TRBD2. The CDR3 is 16 amino acids. Germline lookup yields CDR1 SGHRS and CDR2 YFSETQ. The ends lost 4 bases at V and 5 bases at J; junction bases unmatched: 7. CDR3 bases: TGCGCCAGCAGCCCCGTAGCGGGAGGGAGAACCGGGGAGCTGTTTTTT. This gives the protein CASSPVAGGRTGELFF.

The chain is built from TRBV28 and TRBJ2-2; 11 positions agree with TRBD1. J gave up 3 bases and V 6 bases, and 6 bases lay outside the gene matches. Germline V gives CDR1 MDHEN, CDR2 SYDVKM. This CDR3 is built from 16 residues. This CDR3 is CASRVDRGPYTGELFF. The CDR3 region has the DNA TGTGCCAGCAGGGTGGACAGGGGGCCGTACACCGGGGAGCTGTTTTTT.

The chain links TRBV6-1 to TRBJ1-1; D gene ambiguous. With 8 bases removed from V and 0 bases from J, the gap between germline ends came to 10 bases. Germline-derived CDR1 and CDR2 are MNHNS and SASEGT. The CDR3 is 13 residues long. CDR3 nucleotides: TGTGCCAGCTTCGTAGGGATGAACACTGAAGCTTTCTTT. Protein product: CASFVGMNTEAFF.